This T cell receptor (beta chain) was documented in a study of T cell responses to AZD1222 COVID-19 vaccine (dated by TCRdb to about 2021). Turning to the overall study: Because spike-specific TCR depth and breadth did not differ between the two schedules, AZD1222 recipients who got a second dose at roughly 4 weeks were pooled with those who got a second dose at roughly 12 weeks. A total of just over 230 trial participants underwent TCR sequencing, of whom roughly 210 had received two doses of AZD1222 and some 26 had received two doses of the MenACWY control vaccine. Trial participants were enrolled by age into 18-55, 56-69 and 70-plus year subgroups, with around 140, 26 and 57 TCR-sequenced participants respectively.

Interpreted using the paper, the time point label stands for: baseline before first vaccination. Samples from vaccinated people were obtained from the UK trials COV001 and COV002, which included a single-blind randomized controlled phase 2/3 trial of AZD1222 (ChAdOx1 nCoV-19) in healthy adults. Trial participant PBMC samples were collected at day 0 and day 28 after the second dose for TCRbeta chain sequencing. The CDR3 regions of human TCRbeta chains were subjected to immunosequencing. The authors processed their data as follows. Repertoire TCRs were matched against a reference library of SARS-CoV-2-specific TCRs generated with the MIRA antigen-specificity platform. Breadth was defined as the fraction of unique TCRs that were SARS-CoV-2-associated, and depth was defined as the fraction of total T cells that were SARS-CoV-2-associated. Using the MIRA data, every spike-specific TCR was mapped to the spike region that the TCR reacted to and assigned to either a CD4 or a CD8 class. Log10-transformed breadth and depth values were compared by one-way ANOVA with Sidak's multiple comparisons tests. In TCRdb, the immuneACCESS table is reduced to in-frame sequences with V and J assigned. These tables do not hold every clone; where another copy was compared, an unresolved V gene accounts for under half, and the others remain unexplained. Clonal size and the V and J genes are those of that table, whereas D and trimming came from the DNA. For this sample the table gives some 140,000 clones, of which more than 85% were detected only once. The top ten clones comprise just over 3% of the sample.

Including cysteine and phenylalanine, the CDR3 has 17 amino acids. The read is trimmed to its CDR3 DNA, 51 bases read in frame from base 1. Deletion took 3 bases off V and 6 bases off J, with a span of 21 bases between the germline ends. CDR1 is given as SGDLS and CDR2 as YYNGEE, both from the germline V gene. What the work shows at the level of the full study, not this receptor alone: A significant rise in spike-specific TCR breadth and depth was observed after two AZD1222 doses relative to day 0 and relative to MenACWY recipients. Conclusions about previously exposed vaccinees were limited because only six AZD1222 recipients were SARS-CoV-2 seropositive at baseline. The vaccine-associated CD4 TCRs covered the entire spike protein, and the dominant responses fell in regions 160-218 and 743-854. No day 14 peak-response samples were available, so repertoires were characterized only after the peak T cell response. In the small 56-69-year group, the increase in depth fell short of significance, most likely because of low power. Most participants were white British and females outnumbered males, and the authors suggested that clonal diversity may have been underestimated. Reportedly, close to half of the unique spike-specific TCRs recognized epitopes lying outside the regions that are mutated in the B.1.351 and B.1.1.7 variants.

A single count supports this clone. This receptor's antigen is unknown. Base qualities are not at hand, and no much larger clone is one base apart. This specimen consisted of peripheral blood, obtained on day 0 of AZD1222 vaccination. The chain joins TRBV9 to TRBJ1-4; possibly the D gene is TRBD1, per 5 matching bases. The sequence derives from an adult in good health. The CDR3 sequence is CASSGGRGGAGDEKLFF. The DNA sequence follows: TGTGCCAGCAGCGGAGGGAGGGGCGGAGCTGGGGATGAAAAACTGTTTTTT. Reference TRBV9 and TRBJ1-4 proteins supply the regions before and after the CDR3; the full variable domain is: DSGVTQTPKHLITATGQRVTLRCSPRSGDLSVYWYQQSLDQGLQFLIQYYNGEERAKGNILERFSAQQFPDLHSELNLSSLELGDSALYFCASSGGRGGAGDEKLFFGSGTQLSVL.